The clone carrying this T cell receptor beta chain was counted once. These data come from a study of blood T cell repertoires in COVID-19. Study-level information: Samples came from the United States, Italy and Spain, spanning acute and convalescent COVID-19. The analysed material was cDNA or gDNA that came from T cells, B-cell-depleted T cells, or PBMCs.

CDR1 and CDR2 from the germline V gene are MNHEY and SVGAGI. The CDR3 totals 15 residues. V lost 8 bases, J lost 5 bases, and 19 bases lay in between. Libraries were prepared by immunoSEQ multiplex PCR; TCRdb keeps only in-frame clonotypes and omits some of them. The sample contains about 320,000 clones, roughly 88% of which appear only once. This sequence was found in a woman younger than 45 with COVID-19, enrolled during active disease. The chain carries TRBV6-5 and TRBJ1-5; weak D call: TRBD1 (6 bases). Input material: peripheral blood. The CDR3 protein is CASRDLTGNYQPQHF. The CDR3 nucleotides are TGTGCCAGCCGCGACCTGACAGGAAATTATCAGCCCCAGCATTTT.